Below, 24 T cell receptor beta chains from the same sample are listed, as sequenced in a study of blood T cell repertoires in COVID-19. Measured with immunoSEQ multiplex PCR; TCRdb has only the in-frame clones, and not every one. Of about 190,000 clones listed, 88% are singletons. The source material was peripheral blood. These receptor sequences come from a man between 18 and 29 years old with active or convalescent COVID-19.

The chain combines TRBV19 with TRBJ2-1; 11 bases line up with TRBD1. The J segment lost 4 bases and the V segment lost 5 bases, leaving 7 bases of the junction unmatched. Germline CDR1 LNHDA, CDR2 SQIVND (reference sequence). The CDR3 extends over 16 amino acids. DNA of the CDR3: TGTGCCAGTAGTTCGACGGGACAGGGGGTTTACAATGAGCAGTTCTTC. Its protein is CASSSTGQGVYNEQFF.

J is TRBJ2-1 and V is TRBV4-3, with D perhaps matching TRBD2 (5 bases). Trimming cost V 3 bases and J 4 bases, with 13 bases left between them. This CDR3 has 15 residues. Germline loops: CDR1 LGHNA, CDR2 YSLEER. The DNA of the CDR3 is TGCGCCAGCAGCCAGAACGGACGGGGTTACAATGAGCAGTTCTTC. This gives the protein CASSQNGRGYNEQFF.

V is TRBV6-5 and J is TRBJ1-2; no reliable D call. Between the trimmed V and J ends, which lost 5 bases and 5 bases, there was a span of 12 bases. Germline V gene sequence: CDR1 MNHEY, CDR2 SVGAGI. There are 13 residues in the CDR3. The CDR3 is CASSPLSDYGYTF. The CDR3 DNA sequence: TGTGCCAGCAGTCCCCTGAGTGATTATGGCTACACCTTC.

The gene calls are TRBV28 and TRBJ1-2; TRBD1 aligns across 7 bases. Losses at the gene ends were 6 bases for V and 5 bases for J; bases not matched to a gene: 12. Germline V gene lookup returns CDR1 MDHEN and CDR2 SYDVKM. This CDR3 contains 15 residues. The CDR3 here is CASSKPRQGDYGYTF. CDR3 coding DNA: TGTGCCAGCAGCAAACCTCGACAGGGTGATTATGGCTACACCTTC.

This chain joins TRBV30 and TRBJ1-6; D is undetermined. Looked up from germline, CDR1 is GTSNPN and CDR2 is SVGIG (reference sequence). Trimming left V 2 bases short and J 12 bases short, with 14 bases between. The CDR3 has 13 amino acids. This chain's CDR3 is CAWSRAGLGPLHF. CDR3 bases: TGTGCCTGGAGTAGAGCAGGATTGGGACCCCTCCACTTT.

CDR3 sequence reads: CAWSPGTSGVGETQYF. In DNA, the CDR3 is TGTGCCTGGAGTCCCGGGACTAGCGGGGTTGGAGAGACCCAGTACTTC. V and J are TRBV30 and TRBJ2-5, with TRBD2 identical over 13 bases. J gave up 4 bases and V 2 bases, and 7 bases lay outside the gene matches. The CDR3 totals 16 residues. Germline V lookup: CDR1 GTSNPN, CDR2 SVGIG (reference sequence).

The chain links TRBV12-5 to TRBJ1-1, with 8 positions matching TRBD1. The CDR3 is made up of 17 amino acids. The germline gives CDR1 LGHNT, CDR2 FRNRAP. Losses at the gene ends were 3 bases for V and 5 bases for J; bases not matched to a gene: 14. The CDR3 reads CASGFLGSFRGLTEAFF. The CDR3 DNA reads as TGTGCTAGTGGTTTCCTAGGGAGTTTCAGGGGGCTAACTGAAGCTTTCTTT.

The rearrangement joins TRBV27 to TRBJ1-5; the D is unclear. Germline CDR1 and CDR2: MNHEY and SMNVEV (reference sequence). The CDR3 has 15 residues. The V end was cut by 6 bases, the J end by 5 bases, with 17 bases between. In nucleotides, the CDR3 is TGTGCCAGCAGCCCAACCGGGAATGGCTATCAGCCCCAGCATTTT. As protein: CASSPTGNGYQPQHF.

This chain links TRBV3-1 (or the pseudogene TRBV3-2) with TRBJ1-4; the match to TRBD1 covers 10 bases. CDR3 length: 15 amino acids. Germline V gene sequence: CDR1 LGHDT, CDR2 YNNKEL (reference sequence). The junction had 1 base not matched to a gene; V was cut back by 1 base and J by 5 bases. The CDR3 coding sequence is TGTGCCAGCAGCCAAGCGGGACAGGGGAATGAAAAACTGTTTTTT. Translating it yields CASSQAGQGNEKLFF.

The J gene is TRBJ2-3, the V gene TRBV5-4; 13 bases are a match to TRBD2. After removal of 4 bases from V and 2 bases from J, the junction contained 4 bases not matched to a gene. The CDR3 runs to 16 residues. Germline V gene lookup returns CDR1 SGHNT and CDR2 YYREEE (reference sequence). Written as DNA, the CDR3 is TGTGCCAGCAGCCTCACTAGCGGGAGGGCCACAGATACGCAGTATTTT. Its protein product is CASSLTSGRATDTQYF.

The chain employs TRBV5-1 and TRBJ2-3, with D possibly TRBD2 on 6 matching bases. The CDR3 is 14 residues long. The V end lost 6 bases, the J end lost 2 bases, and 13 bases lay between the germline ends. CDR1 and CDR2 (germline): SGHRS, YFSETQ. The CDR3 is CASTRDSTTDTQYF. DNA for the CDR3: TGCGCCAGCACGCGGGACTCAACCACAGATACGCAGTATTTT. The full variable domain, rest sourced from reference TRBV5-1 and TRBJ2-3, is KAGVTQTPRYLIKTRGQQVTLSCSPISGHRSVSWYQQTPGQGLQFLFEYFSETQRNKGNFPGRFSGRQFSNSRSEMNVSTLELGDSALYLCASTRDSTTDTQYFGPGTRLTVL.

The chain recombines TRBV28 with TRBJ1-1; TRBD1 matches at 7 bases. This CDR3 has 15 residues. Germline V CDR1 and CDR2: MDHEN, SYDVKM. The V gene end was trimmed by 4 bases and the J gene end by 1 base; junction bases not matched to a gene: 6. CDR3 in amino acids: CASSSLGQPNTEAFF. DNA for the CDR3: TGTGCCAGCAGTTCCCTGGGACAGCCGAACACTGAAGCTTTCTTT.

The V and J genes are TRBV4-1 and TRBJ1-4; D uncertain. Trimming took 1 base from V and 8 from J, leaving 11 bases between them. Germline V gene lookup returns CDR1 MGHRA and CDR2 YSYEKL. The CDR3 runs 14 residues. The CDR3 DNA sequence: TGCGCCAGCAGCCAAGTGATGGGAGAGGAAAAACTGTTTTTT. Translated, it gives CASSQVMGEEKLFF.

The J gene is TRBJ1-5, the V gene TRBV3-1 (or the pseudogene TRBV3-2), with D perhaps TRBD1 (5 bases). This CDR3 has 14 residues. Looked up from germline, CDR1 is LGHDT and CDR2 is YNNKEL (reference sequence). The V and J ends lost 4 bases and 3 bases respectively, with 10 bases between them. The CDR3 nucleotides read TGTGCCAGCAGCCGCGGGACGGCCAATCAGCCCCAGCATTTT. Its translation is CASSRGTANQPQHF.

CDR3 in DNA: TGTGCCAGCTCACCCGGGACAGGGGGCGAATCTGGCTACACCTTC. Its protein is CASSPGTGGESGYTF. The chain has TRBV18 and TRBJ1-2, with 12 bases aligning to TRBD1. CDR1 and CDR2 (germline): KGHSH, LQKENI. The J segment lost 7 bases and the V segment lost 3 bases, leaving 6 bases of the junction unmatched. The CDR3 contains 15 residues.

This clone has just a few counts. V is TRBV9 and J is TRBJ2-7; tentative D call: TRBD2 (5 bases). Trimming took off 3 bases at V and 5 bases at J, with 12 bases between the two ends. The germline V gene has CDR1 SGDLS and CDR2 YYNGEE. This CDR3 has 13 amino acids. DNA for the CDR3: TGTGCCAGCAGCGCTAACCTGAGGGACGAGCAGTACTTC. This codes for CASSANLRDEQYF.

This CDR3 is CASSPTGANVLTF. CDR3 nucleotide sequence: TGTGCCAGCAGCCCCACTGGGGCCAACGTCCTGACTTTC. V is TRBV7-3 and J is TRBJ2-6, with no clear D. Germline CDR1 and CDR2: SGHTA and FQGTGA. Trimming left V 5 bases short and J 2 bases short, with 4 bases between. The CDR3 loop spans 13 amino acids.

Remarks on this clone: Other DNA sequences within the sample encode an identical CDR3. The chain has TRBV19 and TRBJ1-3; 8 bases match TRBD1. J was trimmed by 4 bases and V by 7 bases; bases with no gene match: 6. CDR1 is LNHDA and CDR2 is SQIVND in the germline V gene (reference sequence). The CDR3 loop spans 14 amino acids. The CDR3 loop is CASTQGASGNTIYF. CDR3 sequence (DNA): TGTGCCAGTACCCAGGGGGCCTCCGGAAACACCATATATTTT.

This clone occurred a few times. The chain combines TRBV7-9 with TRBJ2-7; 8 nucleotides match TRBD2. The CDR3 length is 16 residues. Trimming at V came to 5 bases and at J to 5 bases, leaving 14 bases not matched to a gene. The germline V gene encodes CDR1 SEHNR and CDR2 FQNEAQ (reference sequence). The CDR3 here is CASSRSGTRSFHEQYF. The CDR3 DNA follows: TGTGCCAGCAGCAGATCCGGGACTAGGTCATTCCACGAGCAGTACTTC.

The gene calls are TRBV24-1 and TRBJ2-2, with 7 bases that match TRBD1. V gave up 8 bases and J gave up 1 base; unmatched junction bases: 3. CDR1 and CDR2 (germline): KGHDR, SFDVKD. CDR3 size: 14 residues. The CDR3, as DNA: TGTGCCACCAAATCAGGGGGGAACACCGGGGAGCTGTTTTTT. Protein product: CATKSGGNTGELFF.

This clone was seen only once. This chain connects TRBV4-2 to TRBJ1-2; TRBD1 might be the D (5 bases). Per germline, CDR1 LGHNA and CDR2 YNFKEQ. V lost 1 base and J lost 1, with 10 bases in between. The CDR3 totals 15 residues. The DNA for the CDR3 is TGTGCCAGCAGCCAAGGGGGCCGGAATAACTATGGCTACACCTTC. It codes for CASSQGGRNNYGYTF.

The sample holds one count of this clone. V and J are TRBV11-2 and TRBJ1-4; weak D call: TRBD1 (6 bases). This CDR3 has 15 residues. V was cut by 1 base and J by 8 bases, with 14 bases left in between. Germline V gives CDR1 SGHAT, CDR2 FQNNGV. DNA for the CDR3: TGTGCCAGCAGCTTAGGTACAGGGAGAGGGGAAAAACTGTTTTTT. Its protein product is CASSLGTGRGEKLFF.

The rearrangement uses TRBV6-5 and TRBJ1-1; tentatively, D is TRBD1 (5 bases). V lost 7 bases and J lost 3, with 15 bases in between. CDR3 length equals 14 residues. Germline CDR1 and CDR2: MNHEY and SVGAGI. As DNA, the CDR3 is TGTGCCAGCACTATATCGGGGGGGGACACTGAAGCTTTCTTT. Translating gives CASTISGGDTEAFF.

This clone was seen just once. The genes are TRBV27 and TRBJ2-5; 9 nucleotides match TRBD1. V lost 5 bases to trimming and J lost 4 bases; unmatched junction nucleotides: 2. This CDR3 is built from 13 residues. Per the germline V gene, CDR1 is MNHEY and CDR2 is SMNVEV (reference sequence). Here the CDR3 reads CASSVQGAETQYF. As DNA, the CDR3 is TGTGCCAGCAGTGTACAGGGGGCAGAGACCCAGTACTTC.